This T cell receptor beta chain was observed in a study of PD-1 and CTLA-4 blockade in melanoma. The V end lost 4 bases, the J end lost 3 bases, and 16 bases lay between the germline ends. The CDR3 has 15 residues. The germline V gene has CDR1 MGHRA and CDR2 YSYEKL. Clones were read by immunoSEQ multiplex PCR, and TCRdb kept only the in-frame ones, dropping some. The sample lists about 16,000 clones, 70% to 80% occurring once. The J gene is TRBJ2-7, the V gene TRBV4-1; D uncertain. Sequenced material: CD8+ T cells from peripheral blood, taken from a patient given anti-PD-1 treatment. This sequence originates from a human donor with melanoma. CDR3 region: CASSLHPDGFYEQYF. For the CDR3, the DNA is TGCGCCAGCAGCCTGCACCCGGACGGATTCTACGAGCAGTACTTC.